The 30 T cell receptor beta chains below were found in one sample sequenced in a study of PD-1 blockade in classical Hodgkin lymphoma. The patients all showed relapse after autologous stem cell transplantation, while their brentuximab vedotin exposure varied. Clones were read by immunoSEQ multiplex PCR, and TCRdb kept only the in-frame ones, dropping some. This table holds 100,000 to 130,000 clones, 89% found once. Here the sequenced sample was peripheral blood mononuclear cells (PBMCs), taken before the second cycle of nivolumab. These receptors came from a human donor with classical Hodgkin lymphoma.

This sequence joins TRBV30 and TRBJ2-7; the D call may be TRBD1 or TRBD2 (5 bases each). The germline V gene encodes CDR1 GTSNPN and CDR2 SVGIG (reference sequence). This CDR3 has 13 amino acids. With 5 bases removed from V and 3 bases from J, the gap between germline ends came to 14 bases. In DNA form, the CDR3 reads TGTGCCTGGGAGTACGGGGACCACTACGAGCAGTACTTC. Residues: CAWEYGDHYEQYF.

The chain uses TRBV7-2 and TRBJ2-7; 7 bases match TRBD2. The CDR3 consists of 16 residues. V shed 1 base, J shed 6 bases, and the junction held 12 bases outside the gene matches. Germline V gene sequence: CDR1 SGHTA, CDR2 FQGNSA. As DNA, the CDR3 is TGTGCCAGCAGCTTAGGAGGGAGGGCGATTTCGGGCGAGCAGTACTTC. Encoded protein: CASSLGGRAISGEQYF.

V gene TRBV6-6 combines with J gene TRBJ2-3, with TRBD2 identical over 9 bases. Germline V gene data show CDR1 as MNHNY and CDR2 as SVGAGI (reference sequence). This CDR3 is built from 16 residues. The ends lost 6 bases at V and 4 bases at J; junction bases unmatched: 11. The CDR3 nucleotides are TGTGCCAGCAGCGGTAGCGGAAGCGGGAGGTCAGATACGCAGTATTTT. Its protein is CASSGSGSGRSDTQYF.

This clone was detected once. V and J are TRBV13 and TRBJ2-5; 10 bases fit TRBD2. This CDR3 region has 16 residues. V trimming: 5 bases; J trimming: 4 bases; junction bases outside the gene matches: 10. CDR1 PRHDT and CDR2 FYEKMQ come from the germline V gene (reference sequence). The CDR3 DNA follows: TGTGCCAGCAGCACCACTCCCGGGACTAGCGTAGAGACCCAGTACTTC. Translated: CASSTTPGTSVETQYF.

The V and J genes are TRBV6-5 and TRBJ2-7, with TRBD2 matching 9 bases. Germline V gene lookup returns CDR1 MNHEY and CDR2 SVGAGI. Trimming removed 2 bases from V and 6 bases from J; junction bases left unmatched: 5. The CDR3 runs to 14 residues. The CDR3 protein is CASSYRLAGTEQYF. Written as DNA, the CDR3 is TGTGCCAGCAGTTACCGGCTAGCGGGAACCGAGCAGTACTTC.

This chain connects TRBV4-1 to TRBJ1-1, with 10 bases matching TRBD1. The germline V gene encodes CDR1 MGHRA and CDR2 YSYEKL. The CDR3 is made up of 15 amino acids. With 2 bases clipped from V and 4 bases from J, the junction kept 4 bases outside the gene matches. The CDR3 reads CASSQLGTGATEAFF. Written as DNA, the CDR3 is TGCGCCAGCAGCCAACTCGGGACAGGGGCCACTGAAGCTTTCTTT.

The chain joins TRBV28 to TRBJ2-1; 8 nucleotides agree with TRBD1. CDR1 and CDR2 (germline): MDHEN, SYDVKM. The V gene end was trimmed by 3 bases and the J gene end by 10 bases; junction bases not matched to a gene: 14. CDR3 size: 16 residues. The CDR3 nucleotides read TGTGCCAGCAGTTTTGGGAACTATCAGGGGGCTCCCGAGCAGTTCTTC. Its protein is CASSFGNYQGAPEQFF.

This clone is a singleton in its sample. The chain links TRBV23-1 to TRBJ1-5; a weak D match, TRBD1 (5 bases). TRBV23-1 is annotated as an ORF whose role is uncertain. V dropped 2 bases and J dropped 1 base, with 12 bases sitting between them. This CDR3 contains 16 residues. DNA of the CDR3: TGCGCCAGCAGTCAACCGTATGGGGGGAGCAATCAGCCCCAGCATTTT. Protein: CASSQPYGGSNQPQHF.

This rearrangement joins TRBV11-3 to TRBJ2-3, with 11 bases identical to TRBD2. V lost 4 bases to trimming and J lost 4 bases; unmatched junction nucleotides: 1. The length of the CDR3 is 14 residues. The germline CDR1 and CDR2 sequences are SGHNT and YENEEA. The CDR3: CASSSGLAADTQYF. DNA of the CDR3: TGTGCCAGCAGCTCGGGACTAGCGGCAGATACGCAGTATTTT.

The J gene is TRBJ2-7, the V gene TRBV6-5, with 10 bases fitting TRBD1. The CDR3 extends over 15 amino acids. With V trimmed by 7 bases and J by 9 bases, 15 bases remained unmatched. Germline V CDR1 and CDR2: MNHEY, SVGAGI. CDR3: CASTFSGTGVMGQYF. As DNA, the CDR3 is TGTGCCAGCACTTTTTCCGGGACAGGGGTGATGGGGCAGTACTTC.

This rearrangement joins TRBV18 to TRBJ2-4; no clear D. Trimming cost V 1 base and J 0 bases, with 4 bases left between them. CDR1 and CDR2 from the germline V gene are KGHSH and LQKENI. CDR3 length: 14 residues. In DNA form, the CDR3 reads TGTGCCAGCTCACCACGCGTAGCCAAAAACATTCAGTACTTC. Protein: CASSPRVAKNIQYF.

For this clone: Other nucleotide sequences from this sample produce the same CDR3. The chain employs TRBV10-3 and TRBJ2-7; maybe TRBD2 (6 bases). The germline V gene encodes CDR1 ENHRY and CDR2 SYGVKD. V was cut by 3 bases and J by 0 bases, with 9 bases left in between. The CDR3 is 14 amino acids. The CDR3 DNA sequence: TGTGCCATCAGTGAAAGCGGGTCCTCCTACGAGCAGTACTTC. Translated: CAISESGSSYEQYF.

This chain links TRBV5-1 with TRBJ2-5, with D perhaps matching TRBD2 (7 bases). Germline V lookup: CDR1 SGHRS, CDR2 YFSETQ. Trimming removed 4 bases from V and 4 bases from J, with 29 bases in between. This CDR3 has 19 residues. The chain's CDR3 is CASSPGGIWPGGGLETQYF. CDR3 nucleotides: TGCGCCAGCAGCCCCGGGGGGATTTGGCCCGGGGGCGGACTAGAGACCCAGTACTTC.

This chain connects TRBV6-6 to TRBJ1-2; D is possibly TRBD1 (5 bases). The CDR3 runs to 16 residues. V was trimmed by 0 bases and J by 0 bases, leaving 11 bases between them. Germline values: CDR1 MNHNY, CDR2 SVGAGI (reference sequence). CDR3 region: CASSYSGGLANYGYTF. Written as DNA, the CDR3 is TGTGCCAGCAGTTACTCGGGGGGATTAGCTAACTATGGCTACACCTTC.

The genes are TRBV4-1 and TRBJ2-1; a weak D match, TRBD2 (7 bases). The V and J ends lost 0 bases and 3 bases respectively, with 15 bases between them. Germline-derived CDR1 and CDR2 are MGHRA and YSYEKL. The CDR3 loop spans 17 amino acids. This CDR3 reads CASSQDVAGAGYNEQFF. The CDR3 DNA reads TGCGCCAGCAGCCAAGATGTGGCGGGGGCAGGCTACAATGAGCAGTTCTTC.

J is TRBJ2-3 and V is TRBV28; D gene unclear. The CDR3 has 14 amino acids. Looked up from germline, CDR1 is MDHEN and CDR2 is SYDVKM. The V gene lost 5 bases and the J gene lost 0 bases, with 9 bases spanning the gap. This CDR3 is CASSKTTSTDTQYF. In DNA, the CDR3 is TGTGCCAGCAGTAAAACGACCAGCACAGATACGCAGTATTTT.

The chain has TRBV29-1 and TRBJ2-7; D could derive from TRBD1 or TRBD2 (6 bases each). The CDR3 consists of 16 residues. CDR1 SQVTM and CDR2 ANQGSEA come from the germline V gene. V was shortened by 6 bases and J by 6 bases, with 27 bases between the two germline ends. Here the CDR3 reads CSVRGGQGIPPLEQYF. The CDR3 nucleotides are TGCAGCGTCCGAGGAGGGCAGGGGATACCCCCTCTCGAGCAGTACTTC.

The chain employs TRBV5-1 and TRBJ2-5; 8 nucleotides line up with TRBD1. V shed 2 bases and J 3 bases; nucleotides not matched to a gene: 12. This CDR3 region has 17 residues. In germline, CDR1 is SGHRS, CDR2 YFSETQ. CDR3 loop: CASSLRAQGASEETQYF. CDR3 DNA: TGCGCCAGCAGCTTACGTGCCCAGGGGGCCTCTGAAGAGACCCAGTACTTC.

CDR3 in amino acids: CASSQTGTYQETQYF. The CDR3 coding sequence is TGCGCCAGCAGCCAAACCGGGACATACCAAGAGACCCAGTACTTC. V and J are TRBV4-1 and TRBJ2-5; TRBD1 is a possible D gene (6 bases). The CDR3 sequence is 15 residues long. Trimming took 2 bases from V and 0 from J, leaving 10 bases between them. The germline V gene encodes CDR1 MGHRA and CDR2 YSYEKL.

This chain uses TRBV19 with TRBJ2-1; 7 bases agree with TRBD1. Trimming cost V 3 bases and J 0 bases; bases outside gene matches: 20. The CDR3 is made up of 21 amino acids. Germline CDR1 reads LNHDA; CDR2 reads SQIVND (reference sequence). CDR3 sequence reads: CASSIQTGEVPHPNSYNEQFF. The DNA of the CDR3 is TGTGCCAGTAGTATCCAAACAGGGGAAGTTCCCCACCCGAACTCCTACAATGAGCAGTTCTTC.

This clone was detected only once. This chain connects TRBV7-9 to TRBJ1-1, with unresolved D. The V and J ends lost 6 bases and 1 base respectively, with 3 bases between them. The germline gives CDR1 SEHNR, CDR2 FQNEAQ (reference sequence). There are 11 residues in the CDR3. CDR3 amino acids: CASRENTEAFF. CDR3 bases: TGTGCCAGCAGAGAGAACACTGAAGCTTTCTTT.

The chain has TRBV19 and TRBJ1-5; TRBD1 might be the D (6 bases). Trimming took 1 base from V and 4 from J, leaving 14 bases between them. Germline values: CDR1 LNHDA, CDR2 SQIVND (reference sequence). CDR3 length: 16 residues. The CDR3 nucleotides are TGTGCCAGTAGTATAGCTCCAGGGGTTTGGAATCAGCCCCAGCATTTT. It encodes CASSIAPGVWNQPQHF.

This chain uses TRBV21-1 with TRBJ2-1. TRBV21-1 is described as a pseudogene. There are 19 residues in the CDR3. CDR3 nucleotide sequence: TGTGCCAGCAGCAAAGCGCTCTCCCACCCCGGGGCATATTACAATGAGCAGTTCTTC. Encoded protein: CASSKALSHPGAYYNEQFF.

The chain employs TRBV2 and TRBJ1-1, with D maybe TRBD1 (5 bases). The germline V gene has CDR1 SNHLY and CDR2 FYNNEI. This CDR3 has 13 amino acids. Trimming left V 6 bases short and J 2 bases short, with 10 bases between. The chain's CDR3 is CASRLQDNTEAFF. The CDR3 region has the DNA TGTGCCAGCAGGCTACAGGATAACACTGAAGCTTTCTTT.

The chain couples TRBV6-4 to TRBJ1-5; D call uncertain. Germline values: CDR1 MRHNA, CDR2 SNTAGT. This CDR3 has 13 amino acids. Trimming stripped 7 bases from V and 0 bases from J, with 7 bases between. The CDR3 loop is CASKRYSNQPQHF. The CDR3 DNA is TGTGCCAGCAAGCGGTATAGCAATCAGCCCCAGCATTTT.

The J gene is TRBJ1-1, the V gene TRBV30; no definite D call. V was shortened by 1 base and J by 1 base, with 7 bases between the two germline ends. Germline V gene data show CDR1 as GTSNPN and CDR2 as SVGIG (reference sequence). The CDR3 has 13 amino acids. CDR3 sequence reads: CAWSATGNTEAFF. CDR3 in DNA: TGTGCCTGGAGTGCCACGGGGAACACTGAAGCTTTCTTT.

The V and J genes are TRBV4-2 and TRBJ2-5; D gene ambiguous. This CDR3 is 12 amino acids long. Looked up from germline, CDR1 is LGHNA and CDR2 is YNFKEQ. Trimming took 0 bases from V and 5 from J, leaving 4 bases between them. CDR3 nucleotides: TGTGCCAGCAGCCAAGAGTGGGAGACCCAGTACTTC. It is translated as CASSQEWETQYF.

The chain has TRBV5-1 and TRBJ1-5; D remains unclear. V lost 10 bases, J lost 0 bases, and 11 bases lay in between. CDR3 length equals 13 residues. Germline V gives CDR1 SGHRS, CDR2 YFSETQ. CDR3 in amino acids: CARPIHSNQPQHF. CDR3 nucleotides: TGCGCCCGTCCTATTCATAGCAATCAGCCCCAGCATTTT.

The chain employs TRBV15 and TRBJ1-4; D is ambiguous. Germline CDR1 LNHNV, CDR2 YYDKDF (reference sequence). The V gene lost 0 bases and the J gene lost 8 bases, with 4 bases spanning the gap. The length of the CDR3 is 12 residues. This chain's CDR3 is CATSRDREKLFF. DNA of the CDR3: TGTGCCACCAGCAGAGACCGGGAAAAACTGTTTTTT.

The J gene is TRBJ1-6, the V gene TRBV6-5, with D uncertain. The CDR3 runs to 15 residues. Trimming shortened V by 4 bases and J by 0 bases, and 7 bases separated the two germline ends. CDR1 is MNHEY and CDR2 is SVGAGI in the germline V gene. CDR3 sequence (DNA): TGTGCCAGCAGTTCCCGTAGCTCCTATAATTCACCCCTCCACTTT. It specifies CASSSRSSYNSPLHF.